This TCR beta chain is from a study of human T cells and chemical hapten exposure. TCRdb re-called the RACE reads through MiXCR, storing one row per CDR3 protein. The sample includes more than 80,000 distinct CDR3 sequences, about 10% of them seen just once. Time point specified: pre-sensitization, week 0. Sample treatment: therapeutic diphenylcyclopropenone sensitization with weekly scalp DPC. On this clonotype itself: Relative to the germline gene, one junction end is altered; a read error may explain this.

The CDR3 has 13 amino acids. Germline assignment: CDR1 KGHDR and CDR2 SFDVKD. The TCR sequence derives from a woman aged 55 to 70 with alopecia areata. Some clones in this sample may be carry-over from other donors' samples. The chain couples TRBV24-1 to TRBJ2-3; 7 positions match TRBD1. The input for sequencing was whole blood, taken in connection with sensitization to the hapten diphenylcyclopropenone (DPC). The CDR3 here is CATSDFVGTALVF. Here the CDR3 DNA reads TGTGCCACCAGTGATTTTGTGGGGACAGCCCTAGTTTTT.